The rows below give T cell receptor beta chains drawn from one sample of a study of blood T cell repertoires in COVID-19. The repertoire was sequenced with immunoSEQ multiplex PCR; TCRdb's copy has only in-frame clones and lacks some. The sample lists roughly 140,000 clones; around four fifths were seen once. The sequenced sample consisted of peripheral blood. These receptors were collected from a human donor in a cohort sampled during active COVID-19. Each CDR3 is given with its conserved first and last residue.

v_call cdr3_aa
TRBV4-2 CASSQEGTGTYEQYF
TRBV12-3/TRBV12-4 CASTRQSLYGYTF
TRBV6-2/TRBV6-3 CASNPEGQGYGYTF
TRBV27 CASSALAGGRMQYF
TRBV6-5 CASSTLQGGKGYTF
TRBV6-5 CASTNHKAGSPLHF
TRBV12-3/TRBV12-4 CASTSRSEQYF
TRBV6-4 CASSGGQEDDEQFF
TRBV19 CASSAQGTEAFF
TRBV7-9 CASSKTGSSGNTIYF
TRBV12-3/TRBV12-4 CASTLRQNTEAFF
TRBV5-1 CASSEGQGEISEAFF
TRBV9 CASSVEPGTGRQTQYF
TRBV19 CASSITGLASEQYF
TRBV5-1 CASSLARDQETQYF
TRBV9 CASSPGGGAHNEQFF
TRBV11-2 CASSPATGFSPYEQYF
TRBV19 CASSIIRGRKTEAFF
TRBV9 CASSVEDRGTDTQYF
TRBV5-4 CASSWTGGMNTEAFF
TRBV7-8 CASSLGQTGSYGYTF
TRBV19 CASSINSGSYSNQPQHF
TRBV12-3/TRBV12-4 CASSLWGGETQYF
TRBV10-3 CAISSPGQGAQGYTF
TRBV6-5 CASSSDISNQPQHF
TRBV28 CASSSLGQGNQPQHF
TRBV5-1 CASSLRRGQGAETQYF
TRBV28 CASSWWGKGGSNEQFF
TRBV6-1 CASSEEAGGIKNIQYF
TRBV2 CAGAFTTNYGYTF
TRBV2 CASRLEVATNTGELFF
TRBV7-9 CASSFPSLEGTEAFF
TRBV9 CASSVAGSTDTQYF
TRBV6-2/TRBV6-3 CASSLLDNEQFF
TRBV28 CASSTAVTEAFF
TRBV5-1 CASRLGADLGNSPLHF
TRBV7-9 CASSLVHRGRFTIYF
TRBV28 CASSLLTSGGAGKETQYF
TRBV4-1 CASSSGGYGYTF
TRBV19 CASSTLQGTYEKLFF
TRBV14 CAVGTGAYGYTF
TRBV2 CASSVGQRDNQPQHF